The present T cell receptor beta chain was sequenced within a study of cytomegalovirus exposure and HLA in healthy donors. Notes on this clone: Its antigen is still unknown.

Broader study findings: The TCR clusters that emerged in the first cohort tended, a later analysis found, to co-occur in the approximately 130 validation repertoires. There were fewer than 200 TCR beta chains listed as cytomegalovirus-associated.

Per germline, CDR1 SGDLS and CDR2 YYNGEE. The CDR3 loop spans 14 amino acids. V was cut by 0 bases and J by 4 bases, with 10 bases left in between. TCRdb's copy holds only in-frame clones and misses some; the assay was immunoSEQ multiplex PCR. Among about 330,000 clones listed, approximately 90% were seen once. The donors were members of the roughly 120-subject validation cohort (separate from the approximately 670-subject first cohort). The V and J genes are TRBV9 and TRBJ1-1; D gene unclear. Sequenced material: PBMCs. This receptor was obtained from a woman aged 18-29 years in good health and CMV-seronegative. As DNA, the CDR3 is TGTGCCAGCAGCGTAGACAGTTCGATCACTGAAGCTTTCTTT. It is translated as CASSVDSSITEAFF.